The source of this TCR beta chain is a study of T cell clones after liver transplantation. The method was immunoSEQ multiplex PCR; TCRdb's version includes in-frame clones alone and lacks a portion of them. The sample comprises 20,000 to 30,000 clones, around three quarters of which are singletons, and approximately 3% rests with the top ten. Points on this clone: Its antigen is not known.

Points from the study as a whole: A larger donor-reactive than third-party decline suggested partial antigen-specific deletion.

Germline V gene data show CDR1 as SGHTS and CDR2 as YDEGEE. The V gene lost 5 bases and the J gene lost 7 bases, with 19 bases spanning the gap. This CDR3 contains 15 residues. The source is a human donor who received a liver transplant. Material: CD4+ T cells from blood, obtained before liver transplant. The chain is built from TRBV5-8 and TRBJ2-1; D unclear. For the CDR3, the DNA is TGTGCCAGCAGACCGCTCGAAATCCTTTATAATGAGCAGTTCTTC. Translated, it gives CASRPLEILYNEQFF.